Listed below are T cell receptor beta chains from one sample, sequenced in a study of blood T cell repertoires in COVID-19. Libraries were prepared by immunoSEQ multiplex PCR; TCRdb keeps only in-frame clonotypes and omits some of them. The table has 280,000 or so clones, approximately 83% seen once. The sample was peripheral blood. These receptors originate from a woman aged 50 to 60 who had recovered from COVID-19. Both conserved end residues are part of each CDR3. A D gene is named only where the DNA matches it firmly. Where a row states a size, it is once, few, many or the class of an expanded clone; other rows omit it.

.	TRBV5-1	TRBJ2-1	.	TGCGCCAGCACCATCAACCAGGTTTACAATGAGCAGTTCTTC	CASTINQVYNEQFF
TRBD2	TRBV3-1/TRBV3-2	TRBJ2-7	.	TGTGCCAGCGGGGGACTAGCGGGGGACTACGAGCAGTACTTC	CASGGLAGDYEQYF
.	TRBV19	TRBJ1-3	.	TGTGCCAGTACCACTCCCCAGGTGGTGTTAAGAGGAAACACCATATATTTT	CASTTPQVVLRGNTIYF
.	TRBV10-3	TRBJ1-5	.	TGTGCCATCAATGACCGGGGCAATCAGCCCCAGCATTTT	CAINDRGNQPQHF
TRBD1	TRBV9	TRBJ2-1	.	TGTGCCAGCAGCGCCTCACAGGGGGCACATGAGCAGTTCTTC	CASSASQGAHEQFF
.	TRBV7-2	TRBJ2-1	.	TGTGCCAGCAGCTTAGGACTTACAAACAATGAGCAGTTCTTC	CASSLGLTNNEQFF
.	TRBV7-9	TRBJ1-1	.	TGTGCCAGCAGCTTGGGTCTAGATATCCTTATGAACACTGAAGCTTTCTTT	CASSLGLDILMNTEAFF
TRBD1	TRBV14	TRBJ1-1	.	TGTGCCAGCAGCACGACAGGGGGGGACACTGAAGCTTTCTTT	CASSTTGGDTEAFF
.	TRBV6-4	TRBJ2-3	.	TGTGCCAGCAGTGTGGGTGGGAGACGCACAGATACGCAGTATTTT	CASSVGGRRTDTQYF
.	TRBV4-2	TRBJ2-1	few	TGTGCCAGCAGCCAAGATCTCGCGGTCTCCTACAATGAGCAGTTCTTC	CASSQDLAVSYNEQFF
TRBD1	TRBV28	TRBJ1-2	.	TGTGCCAGCACCCAGCGGGACAGGGGGCGGTGGTATGGCTACACCTTC	CASTQRDRGRWYGYTF
TRBD1	TRBV3-1/TRBV3-2	TRBJ2-7	.	TGTGCCAGCAGCCAGGGGACAGGGGTGTCCTACGAGCAGTACTTC	CASSQGTGVSYEQYF
.	TRBV12-3/TRBV12-4	TRBJ1-2	.	TGTGCCAGCAGATACAGGGCGGCGGGTGGCTACACCTTC	CASRYRAAGGYTF
TRBD2	TRBV6-6	TRBJ2-5	once	TGTGCCAGCAGTTACCGGGGGGAGGAGACCCAGTACTTC	CASSYRGEETQYF
TRBD1	TRBV7-2	TRBJ2-3	.	TGTGCCAGCAGCTTACGGACAGGGAGCACAGATACGCAGTATTTT	CASSLRTGSTDTQYF